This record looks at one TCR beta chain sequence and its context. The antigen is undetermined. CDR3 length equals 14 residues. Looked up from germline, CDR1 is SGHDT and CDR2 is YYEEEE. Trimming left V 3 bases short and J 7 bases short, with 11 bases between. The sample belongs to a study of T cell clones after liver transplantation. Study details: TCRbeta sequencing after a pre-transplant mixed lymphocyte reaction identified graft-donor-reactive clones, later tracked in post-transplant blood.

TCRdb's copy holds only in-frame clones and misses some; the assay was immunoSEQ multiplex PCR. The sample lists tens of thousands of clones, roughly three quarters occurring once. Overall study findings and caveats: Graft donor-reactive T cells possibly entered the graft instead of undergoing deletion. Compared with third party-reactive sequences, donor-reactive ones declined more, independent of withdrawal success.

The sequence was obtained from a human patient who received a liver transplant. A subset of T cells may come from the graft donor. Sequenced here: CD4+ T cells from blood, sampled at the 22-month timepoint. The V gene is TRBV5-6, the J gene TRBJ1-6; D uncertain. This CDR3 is CASSWSGGNSPLHF. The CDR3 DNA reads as TGTGCCAGCAGCTGGTCAGGCGGGAATTCACCCCTCCACTTT.